This TCR beta chain was recorded in a study of T cells after yellow fever vaccination (dated by TCRdb to the late 2010s). Context from the whole study: The SMART-Seq v4 Ultra Low Input RNA kit was used to prepare libraries from fractions with low cell numbers. Blood was drawn at multiple timepoints before and after primary and secondary immunization, with bulk PBMC replicates and cell subsets isolated. Two healthy male donors, one aged 18 to 30 and one aged 30 to 40 years, were included in the cohort. To track T-cell clones before and after primary and booster YFV17D yellow fever vaccination, bulk TCR alpha and beta repertoires were sequenced longitudinally. Overall results and qualifications from the work: The study included only two donors, which limits how far the findings can be generalized. Most clones expanded after primary vaccination were re-detected after the booster (approximately 96% of CD4 and approximately 88% of CD8), suggesting broad memory maintenance. Computational filtering was needed because FACS-sorted repertoires could contain abundant contaminating clonotypes from the bulk population. The secondary T-cell response was found to be weaker but faster than the primary response, with a peak reached on day 5 rather than on day 15. A small fraction of clonotypes appeared in both the CD4 and CD8 compartments, likely as a result of convergent recombination.

The CDR3 runs 15 residues from the cysteine to the phenylalanine. Only CDR3 DNA is held: 45 bases, read in frame from base 1. Looking up the germline V gene yields CDR1 MDHEN and CDR2 SYDVKM. V lost 5 bases and J lost 3 bases; the stretch between them is 16 bases long. Sequenced on an Illumina NovaSeq 6000. TCR cDNA was synthesized by 5'RACE template switching, through which a universal primer site and unique molecular identifiers were introduced. Priming of cDNA synthesis was performed from both the TCR alpha and TCR beta constant segments. Libraries were amplified in two PCR steps, with sample barcodes and sequencing adapters added in the second step. Sequencing of the libraries was done on either Illumina HiSeq 2500 (2x100 bp) or NovaSeq (2x150 bp). In the source study's methods: MIGEC was used to demultiplex reads and collapse the reads into UMI consensus sequences, and MiXCR was used for V(D)J alignment. Using edgeR on replicate PBMC samples, clonotypes were called vaccine-responding if FDR was below 0.01 and the log2 fold change was above 5 up to day 15. Each bulk clonotype received a CD4 or CD8 identity based on whether the sequenced CD4 or CD8 repertoire contained that clonotype at higher abundance. The public reads were quality trimmed at Q25 with fastp and then assembled into clones with MiXCR by TCRdb, keeping productive beta chains. Duplicate CDR3 protein sequences are folded into a single record with the most common DNA and genes. Clone size and V and J calls follow TCRdb, not the original study. The sample includes some 260,000 distinct CDR3 sequences, with roughly 5.2% observed a single time. The ten most abundant clones make up around 3.5% of the sample.

The table lists this clonotype with a few counts. Its binding antigen is unknown. Per-nucleotide qualities are absent, and no much larger clonotype sits a single base away. The treatment or condition tag for this specimen amounts to: live attenuated yellow fever vaccine strain. PBMCs were isolated from peripheral blood using a standard Ficoll-Paque protocol. CD4 and CD8 T-cell fractions were isolated with Dynabeads CD4 and CD8 positive selection kits. TriZol was used to extract RNA from bulk PBMCs, CD4 and CD8 fractions, and dextramer-positive and dextramer-negative fractions. The clonotype was recovered from a man between 18 and 29 years old who received the YFV17D yellow fever vaccine. The source was CD4+ T cells sorted from PBMCs, collected on the day of the yellow fever booster vaccination. The rearrangement combines TRBV28 with TRBJ1-2; the D region possibly corresponds to TRBD1 (6 bases align). The DNA sequence reads TGTGCCAGCAGTCTAACAGGGCCCTCGGACTATGGCTACACCTTC. This encodes CASSLTGPSDYGYTF.